These 4 T cell receptor beta chains came from one sample sequenced in a study of T cell repertoires in cytomegalovirus infection. No cognate antigen is known for these TCRs. TCRdb re-called the reads with MiXCR, one entry per CDR3 protein. The sample shows approximately 730,000 distinct CDR3 sequences, 25% to 30% of them seen only once. Sequences were derived from cultured CD8+ T cells from PBMCs, sampled from culture after CMV antigen stimulation. These receptors were collected from a human donor in good health (CMV status not recorded). Some clones in this sample may be carry-over from other donors' samples.

This clonotype was counted between two and nine times. V usage is TRBV12-3 or TRBV12-4 and J usage is TRBJ2-6, with D possibly TRBD2 on 5 matching bases. The CDR3 has 17 amino acids. The germline V and J ends were trimmed by 2 bases and 0 bases, with 11 bases remaining between them. CDR3 sequence: CASSLITGISGANVLTF. As DNA, the CDR3 is TGTGCCAGCAGTTTAATTACGGGGATCTCTGGGGCCAACGTCCTGACTTTC.

This chain connects TRBV5-6 to TRBJ1-5; 7 nucleotides align to TRBD1. Germline trimming cut 0 bases from V and 6 bases from J; bases unmatched to any gene: 12. The CDR3 runs 17 residues. Germline CDR1 and CDR2: SGHDT and YYEEEE. The CDR3 sequence: CASSLGLNRGWGQPQHF. As DNA, the CDR3 is TGTGCCAGCAGCTTGGGCCTGAACAGGGGATGGGGTCAGCCCCAGCATTTT.

The chain couples TRBV6-5 to TRBJ1-1; tentative D call: TRBD1 (6 bases). The germline CDR1 and CDR2 sequences are MNHEY and SVGAGI. V lost 0 bases to trimming and J lost 0 bases, with 11 bases between them. The CDR3 loop spans 16 amino acids. CDR3 in DNA: TGTGCCAGCAGTTACTCGGCAACAGGGATGAACACTGAAGCTTTCTTT. It codes for CASSYSATGMNTEAFF.

The rearrangement links TRBV19 to TRBJ1-1; weak D call: TRBD1 (6 bases). Germline CDR1 and CDR2: LNHDA and SQIVND (reference sequence). Trimming took 7 bases from V and 6 from J, leaving 15 bases between them. The CDR3 runs 13 residues. This chain's CDR3 is CASNQGLIAEAFF. Here the CDR3 DNA reads TGTGCCAGTAACCAGGGGTTAATAGCTGAAGCTTTCTTT.